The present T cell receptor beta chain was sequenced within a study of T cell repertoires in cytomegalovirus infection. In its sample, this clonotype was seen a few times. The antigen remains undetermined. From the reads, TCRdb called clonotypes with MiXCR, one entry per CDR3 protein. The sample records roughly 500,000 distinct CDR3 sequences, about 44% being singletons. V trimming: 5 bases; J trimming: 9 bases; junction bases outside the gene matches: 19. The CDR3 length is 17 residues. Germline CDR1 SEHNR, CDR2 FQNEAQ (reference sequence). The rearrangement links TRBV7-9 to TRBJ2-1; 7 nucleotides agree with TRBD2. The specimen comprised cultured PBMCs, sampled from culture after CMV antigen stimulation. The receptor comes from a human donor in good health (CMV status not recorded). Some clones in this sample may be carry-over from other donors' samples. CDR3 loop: CASSRNLLAIGFSEQFF. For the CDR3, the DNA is TGTGCCAGCAGCCGAAACCTACTAGCGATAGGTTTCAGTGAGCAGTTCTTC. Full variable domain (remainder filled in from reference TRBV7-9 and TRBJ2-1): DTGVSQNPRHKITKRGQNVTFRCDPISEHNRLYWYRQTLGQGPEFLTYFQNEAQLEKSRLLSDRFSAERPKGSFSTLEIQRTEQGDSAMYLCASSRNLLAIGFSEQFFGPGTRLTVL.